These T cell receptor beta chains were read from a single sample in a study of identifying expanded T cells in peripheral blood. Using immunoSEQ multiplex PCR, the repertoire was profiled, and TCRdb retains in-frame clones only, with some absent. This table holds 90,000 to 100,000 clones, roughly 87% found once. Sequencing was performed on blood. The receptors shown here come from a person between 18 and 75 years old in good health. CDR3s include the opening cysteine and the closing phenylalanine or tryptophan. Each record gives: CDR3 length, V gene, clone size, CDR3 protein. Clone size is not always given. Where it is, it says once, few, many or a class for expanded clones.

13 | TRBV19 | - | CASSGQGQETQYF
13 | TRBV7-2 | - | CASSGTAYNEQFF
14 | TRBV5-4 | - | CASSSETGRSTQYF
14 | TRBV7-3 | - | CASSRDLVYNEQFF
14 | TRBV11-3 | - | CASSLVGLSETQYF
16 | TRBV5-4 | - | CASSLVQGAEVTEAFF
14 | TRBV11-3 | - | CASSLGGRITEAFF
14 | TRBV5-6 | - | CASSLATGENIQYF
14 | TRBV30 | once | CAWRRVSGANVLTF
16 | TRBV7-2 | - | CASSLEGLAGGQEQFF
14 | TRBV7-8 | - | CASSLAARTDTQYF
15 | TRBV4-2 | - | CASSLDGASNYGYTF
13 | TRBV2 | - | CASNGLLGNEQFF
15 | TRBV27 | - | CASSQLGGTNYGYTF
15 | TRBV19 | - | CASSVFTSGTNEQFF
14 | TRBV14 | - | CASSQARTGSGIYF
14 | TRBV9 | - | CASSVDRGRETQYF
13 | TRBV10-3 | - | CAISESGHILQYF
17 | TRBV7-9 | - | CASSLGLAGGPKDTQYF
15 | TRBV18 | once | CASSLPGIGNTEAFF
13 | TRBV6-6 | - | CASSPQGIGGYTF
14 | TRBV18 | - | CASSPEMAKNIQYF
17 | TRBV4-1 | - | CASSQGAEGHLNSPLHF
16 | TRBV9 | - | CASSKAGVTSGNTIYF
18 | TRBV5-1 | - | CASSLASFGQAYTGELFF
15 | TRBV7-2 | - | CASSVTRVITYGYTF
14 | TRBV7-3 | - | CASSLSLAVGEQFF
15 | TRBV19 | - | CASSFLRGIGNEQFF
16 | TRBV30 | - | CAWNTPTPGGSTEAFF
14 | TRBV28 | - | CASRGVTGAYEQYF
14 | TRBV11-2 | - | CASSLIQESRGYTF
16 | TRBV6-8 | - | CASNPGARIILFEAFF
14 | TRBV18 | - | CASSPGASNQPQHF
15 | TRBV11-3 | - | CASSRSGDRAYGYTF
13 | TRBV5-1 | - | CASSRQGDEKLFF
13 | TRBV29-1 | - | CSVGGGGANVLTF
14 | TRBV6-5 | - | CASSFRGYYNEQFF
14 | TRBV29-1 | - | CSVSSSGSVNEQFF
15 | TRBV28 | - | CASSLNQGSNQPQHF
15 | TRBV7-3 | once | CASSQGLAIQETQYF
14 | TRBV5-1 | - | CASSRGTEEYGYTF
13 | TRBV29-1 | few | CSVVPGGRTEAFF
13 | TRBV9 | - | CASSVADYNEQFF